This T cell receptor beta chain emerged from a study of cytomegalovirus exposure and HLA in healthy donors. Study-wide findings and caveats: In terms of immune exposure information, only CMV serostatus was available. Analyzed later, most CMV-associated TCR beta chains appeared HLA-restricted.

This CDR3 contains 14 residues. The PCR contained 60 Vbeta and 13 Jbeta primers. This table comes from immunoSEQ multiplex PCR, and its TCRdb copy is limited to in-frame clones, with some not included. Among about 140,000 clones, roughly four fifths were seen once, and the ten largest hold roughly 3.2%. A remark on this clone: Its matching antigen is unknown.

The receptor was isolated from a man between 18 and 29 years old in good health and CMV-seropositive. Sequencing was performed on PBMCs. This sequence joins TRBV21-1 and TRBJ2-1; the table calls TRBD2, which could not be checked here. TRBV21-1 is tagged as a pseudogene. The DNA of the CDR3 is TGTGCCAGCAGCAAAGCGTCTCGGTACAATGAGCAGTTCTTC. It translates to CASSKASRYNEQFF.